This entry is about one TCR beta chain. The source of the sample is a study of T-cell reconstitution after alpha-beta-depleted transplantation in children. With 5 bases clipped from V and 3 bases from J, the junction kept 12 bases outside the gene matches. Germline CDR1 reads MNHEY; CDR2 reads SMNVEV (reference sequence). This CDR3 has 19 residues. Preparation of the TCRbeta library was carried out with unique molecular identifiers. Each CDR3 protein gets one entry after TCRdb re-called the PCR reads with MiXCR. The repertoire holds some 250,000 distinct CDR3 sequences, with 9.5% to 15% as singletons.

Material: PBMCs from the stem cell graft donor, obtained from the stem cell graft. The V and J genes are TRBV27 and TRBJ2-2; 13 bases agree with TRBD2. This clonotype was sampled from a human donor who donated a stem cell graft to a child with acute lymphoblastic leukemia. CDR3 bases: TGTGCCAGCAGTACCGCCTGGACTAGCGGGAGAGGGGACACCGGGGAGCTGTTTTTT. The encoded protein is CASSTAWTSGRGDTGELFF.